A selection of T cell receptor beta chains follows, all from one sample in a study of cytomegalovirus exposure and HLA in healthy donors. TCRdb's copy holds only in-frame clones and misses some; the assay was immunoSEQ multiplex PCR. The sample includes just under 95,000 clones, under 85% of them seen just once. Material for sequencing was PBMCs. The origin of the receptors is a man over 45 in good health and CMV-seropositive. CDR3s include the opening cysteine and the closing phenylalanine or tryptophan.

V gene,J gene,CDR3 protein
TRBV6-1,TRBJ1-1,CASSEHMNTEAFF
TRBV30,TRBJ1-3,CALLDRGPSSGNTIYF
TRBV19,TRBJ1-5,CASSNRQASNQPQNF
TRBV11-2,TRBJ1-3,CASSHNQGQFSGNTIYF
TRBV15,TRBJ2-1,CATSRVPELARNEQFF
TRBV5-1,TRBJ1-1,CASRQGLNTEAFF
TRBV2,TRBJ1-1,CASSPQGFTEAFF
TRBV4-1,TRBJ2-5,CASSQDGTGYGETQYF
TRBV6-4,TRBJ2-6,CASWTPPSGANVLTF
TRBV7-2,TRBJ2-7,CASSLAARYEQYF
TRBV6-1,TRBJ1-2,CASSENLGGYGYTF
TRBV19,TRBJ1-5,CASSLRDQPQHF
TRBV4-3,TRBJ2-1,CASSQRSGGYNEQFF
TRBV14,TRBJ1-6,CASSQGQGNSPLHF
TRBV6-1,TRBJ2-2,CASSERAGIAGELFF
TRBV7-3,TRBJ2-1,CASSLSPAGEQFF
TRBV11-1,TRBJ2-1,CASSLGAGGPSNEQFF
TRBV7-8,TRBJ2-4,CASSAGTGTAKNIQYF
TRBV28,TRBJ1-5,CASSFRAPNQPQHF
TRBV6-6,TRBJ1-2,CASSFPPGGNYGYTF
TRBV5-1,TRBJ2-2,CASSLGQEKTGELFF
TRBV5-4,TRBJ1-5,CASSPEGGNQPQHF
TRBV7-9,TRBJ1-6,CASSPPEQPNSPLHF
TRBV5-6,TRBJ1-2,CASSLPGQLYGYTF
TRBV6-4,TRBJ2-3,CASSPDSATDTQYF
TRBV28,TRBJ2-7,CASSGDSAYEQYF
TRBV18,TRBJ2-1,CASSPPSGRGYNEQFF
TRBV2,TRBJ2-5,CASSEEEQGAVETQYF
TRBV19,TRBJ1-4,CASSPGQGTEKLFF
TRBV19,TRBJ2-7,CASSNFLGSYEQYF
TRBV4-1,TRBJ2-2,CASSQWGGEGTGELFF
TRBV7-3,TRBJ1-3,CASSLMGQASSGNTIYF
TRBV5-1,TRBJ1-4,CASSPGQGLSTNEKLFF
TRBV6-1,TRBJ1-4,CASSEPGGGEKLFF
TRBV5-6,TRBJ2-5,CASSLGLAGGGETQYF
TRBV27,TRBJ1-3,CASSSGGSGNTIYF
TRBV18,TRBJ2-5,CASSLSSWGETQYF
TRBV7-9,TRBJ2-7,CASSWGLAGGNEQYF
TRBV6-5,TRBJ1-4,CASSYTTGTNEKLFF
TRBV21-1,TRBJ2-6,CASSNRTGACSGANVLTF
TRBV27,TRBJ2-5,CASSFFGGYQETQYF
TRBV7-2,TRBJ2-7,CASSSSPSGGRYEQYF
TRBV6-1,TRBJ1-5,CASSETPWTGTSNQPQHF
TRBV7-2,TRBJ1-1,CASSFEARDTEAFF
TRBV7-2,TRBJ2-2,CASSLSVLAGGPTGELFF
TRBV7-9,TRBJ1-2,CASSPYATGHSLGYTF
TRBV2,TRBJ2-5,CASSEGGGVETQYF
TRBV7-8,TRBJ1-5,CASSLLGGSSNQPQHF
TRBV6-4,TRBJ1-6,CASSDRPGGSPLHF
TRBV29-1,TRBJ1-2,CSDDRGCGYTF
TRBV6-1,TRBJ1-2,CASSERGPTYYTF
TRBV6-1,TRBJ1-6,CASSDPGRGLRTPLHF
TRBV6-5,TRBJ1-1,CASSYTDRGGTEAFF
TRBV6-1,TRBJ1-2,CASSETTGDTYGYTF